Listed below are T cell receptor beta chains from one sample, sequenced in a study of blood T cells in healthy people across ages. TCRdb re-called the 5' RACE reads through MiXCR, storing one row per CDR3 protein. The top ten hold approximately 13% of the sample, which has roughly 680,000 distinct CDR3 sequences, around 50% seen once. Sequencing input: blood. Receptor source: a woman of 80 years or more in good health. Each CDR3 is given with its conserved first and last residue. D genes are given only for firm matches. Clone size is stated in some rows and not others, as once, few, many or a class when expanded.

DNA: TGTGCCAGCAGCTTTAAGTATCGAGTTTGGGCCAGTGAAGCTTTCTTT
CDR3: CASSFKYRVWASEAFF
size: NA
V: TRBV5-5
J: TRBJ1-1
D: NA

DNA: TGTGCCAGCAGCCCAGCGGGGGGGCCGTATGGGGCCGACGTCCTGACTTTC
CDR3: CASSPAGGPYGADVLTF
size: NA
V: TRBV7-3
J: TRBJ2-6
D: TRBD2

DNA: TGTGCCAGCAGCAACAGGGCCCAGGGCTACACCTTC
CDR3: CASSNRAQGYTF
size: few
V: TRBV7-2
J: TRBJ1-2
D: NA

DNA: TGCGCCAGCAGCCAAGAGGACAGGGGTACCCACGAGCAGTACTTC
CDR3: CASSQEDRGTHEQYF
size: few
V: TRBV4-1
J: TRBJ2-7
D: TRBD1

DNA: TGCAGTGTTTCTACCGGGACAAAAGATCAGCCCCAGCATTTT
CDR3: CSVSTGTKDQPQHF
size: NA
V: TRBV20-1
J: TRBJ1-5
D: NA

DNA: TGCAGTGCAGACAGACCTAGCACAGATACGCAGTATTTT
CDR3: CSADRPSTDTQYF
size: NA
V: TRBV20-1
J: TRBJ2-3
D: NA

DNA: TGTGCCAGCAGCTTGTGGGACTCAGAGACCCAGTACTTC
CDR3: CASSLWDSETQYF
size: NA
V: TRBV7-9
J: TRBJ2-5
D: NA

DNA: TGTGCCAGCAGCAGGGACGCTGGGCAGTACTTC
CDR3: CASSRDAGQYF
size: NA
V: TRBV7-9
J: TRBJ2-7
D: NA

DNA: TGTGCCACCAGCAGAGCCATGACTCCTGCTCACGAGCAGTACTTC
CDR3: CATSRAMTPAHEQYF
size: few
V: TRBV15
J: TRBJ2-7
D: NA

DNA: TGTGCCAGCAGCCAAGAAGGGGGCGAGACCCAGTACTTC
CDR3: CASSQEGGETQYF
size: NA
V: TRBV4-3
J: TRBJ2-5
D: TRBD1

DNA: TGCAGCGTTGAGACTGGCTATGGCTGCACCTTC
CDR3: CSVETGYGCTF
size: NA
V: TRBV29-1
J: TRBJ1-2
D: NA

DNA: TGCAGTGCTAGAGACATGACAGGGAATGGCTACACCTTC
CDR3: CSARDMTGNGYTF
size: NA
V: TRBV20-1
J: TRBJ1-2
D: TRBD1

DNA: TGCGCCAGCAGCCAAGATCTTGGAGCGACTAATGAAAAACTGTTTTTT
CDR3: CASSQDLGATNEKLFF
size: NA
V: TRBV4-3
J: TRBJ1-4
D: NA

DNA: TGTGCCACCAGCATCCAGGTTCAAAGTGAAAAACTGTTTTTT
CDR3: CATSIQVQSEKLFF
size: NA
V: TRBV15
J: TRBJ1-4
D: NA

DNA: TGTGCCAGCAGCCCGACTAGCCAGGCCTACAATGAGCAGTACTTC
CDR3: CASSPTSQAYNEQYF
size: NA
V: TRBV7-9
J: TRBJ2-5
D: TRBD2